These T cell receptor beta chains were read from a single sample in a study of vaccination and CD4 T cells after COVID-19. TCRdb reprocessed the PCR reads via MiXCR and lists one record per CDR3 protein. The sample gives around 21,000 distinct CDR3 sequences, 60% of which show up once; 8.9% is in the top ten. These TCRs are of unknown antigen specificity. Sequenced material: CD4+ T cells from blood, cultured in vitro, taken after SARS-CoV-2 vaccination. The receptors derive from a human donor who had recovered from COVID-19. CDR3s include the opening cysteine and the closing phenylalanine or tryptophan. Each record gives: J gene, V gene, D gene, clone size, CDR3 protein, CDR3 DNA. The D gene is left open where the match is weak. Some rows have no size entry. The others give once, few or many, or a class for an expanded clone.

j_call: TRBJ1-2; v_call: TRBV5-4; d_call: TRBD1; clone_size: -; cdr3_aa: CASTGQGGHGYTF; cdr3_nt: TGTGCCAGCACCGGACAGGGGGGGCATGGCTACACCTTC
j_call: TRBJ1-6; v_call: TRBV20-1; d_call: -; clone_size: -; cdr3_aa: CSARGSALSYNSPLHF; cdr3_nt: TGCAGTGCTAGAGGTAGCGCCCTCTCCTATAATTCACCCCTCCACTTT
j_call: TRBJ2-2; v_call: TRBV7-9; d_call: TRBD2; clone_size: -; cdr3_aa: CASSLWAGVDTGELFF; cdr3_nt: TGTGCCAGCAGCTTATGGGCGGGAGTTGACACCGGGGAGCTGTTTTTT
j_call: TRBJ1-2; v_call: TRBV30; d_call: -; clone_size: -; cdr3_aa: CASLGDIGDGYTF; cdr3_nt: TGTGCCTCACTAGGGGACATCGGAGATGGCTACACCTTC
j_call: TRBJ1-4; v_call: TRBV20-1; d_call: -; clone_size: -; cdr3_aa: CSARVWERDEKLFF; cdr3_nt: TGCAGTGCTAGAGTATGGGAGAGAGATGAAAAACTGTTTTTT
j_call: TRBJ2-3; v_call: TRBV11-2; d_call: -; clone_size: few; cdr3_aa: CASSSGGTRTYF; cdr3_nt: TGTGCCAGCAGCTCTGGCGGGACCCGGACGTATTTT
j_call: TRBJ2-1; v_call: TRBV6-5; d_call: TRBD2; clone_size: -; cdr3_aa: CASSLTSGTYNEQFF; cdr3_nt: TGTGCCAGCAGTTTGACTAGCGGGACCTACAATGAGCAGTTCTTC
j_call: TRBJ1-2; v_call: TRBV20-1; d_call: -; clone_size: -; cdr3_aa: CSARDQTGYGYTF; cdr3_nt: TGCAGTGCTAGAGATCAGACAGGTTATGGCTACACCTTC
j_call: TRBJ1-1; v_call: TRBV10-3; d_call: -; clone_size: -; cdr3_aa: CATTGTANTEAFF; cdr3_nt: TGTGCCACCACCGGGACGGCGAACACTGAAGCTTTCTTT
j_call: TRBJ2-2; v_call: TRBV11-2; d_call: -; clone_size: -; cdr3_aa: CASTETGELFF; cdr3_nt: TGTGCCAGCACGGAGACCGGGGAGCTGTTTTTT
j_call: TRBJ1-2; v_call: TRBV14; d_call: TRBD1; clone_size: -; cdr3_aa: CASSLNRDRGGYTF; cdr3_nt: TGTGCCAGCAGCCTCAACCGGGACAGGGGCGGCTACACCTTC
j_call: TRBJ2-7; v_call: TRBV18; d_call: -; clone_size: -; cdr3_aa: CASSPTGTGQGTYEQYF; cdr3_nt: TGTGCCAGCTCACCAACGGGAACGGGACAAGGTACCTACGAGCAGTACTTC
j_call: TRBJ1-1; v_call: TRBV7-6; d_call: TRBD1; clone_size: once; cdr3_aa: CASSLGTGKYTEAFF; cdr3_nt: TGTGCCAGCAGCCTAGGGACAGGCAAGTACACTGAAGCTTTCTTT
j_call: TRBJ1-1; v_call: TRBV19; d_call: -; clone_size: -; cdr3_aa: CASSTQVNTEAFF; cdr3_nt: TGTGCCAGTAGTACACAGGTGAACACTGAAGCTTTCTTT
j_call: TRBJ2-7; v_call: TRBV6-1; d_call: -; clone_size: few; cdr3_aa: CASRSTTGSYEQYF; cdr3_nt: TGTGCCAGCAGATCGACGACAGGCTCCTACGAGCAGTACTTC
j_call: TRBJ1-1; v_call: TRBV6-1; d_call: -; clone_size: few; cdr3_aa: CASRGPNTEAFF; cdr3_nt: TGTGCCAGCAGGGGACCAAACACTGAAGCTTTCTTT
j_call: TRBJ1-2; v_call: TRBV20-1; d_call: -; clone_size: few; cdr3_aa: CSARGDLSNYGYTF; cdr3_nt: TGCAGTGCTAGAGGGGACCTCTCGAACTATGGCTACACCTTC
j_call: TRBJ2-5; v_call: TRBV6-5; d_call: -; clone_size: -; cdr3_aa: CASSYPRDRRETQYF; cdr3_nt: TGTGCCAGCAGTTACCCCAGGGATCGAAGAGAGACCCAGTACTTC
j_call: TRBJ1-6; v_call: TRBV7-9; d_call: -; clone_size: -; cdr3_aa: CASSAGTYNSPLHF; cdr3_nt: TGTGCCAGCAGCGCCGGGACCTATAATTCACCCCTCCACTTT
j_call: TRBJ1-2; v_call: TRBV9; d_call: -; clone_size: -; cdr3_aa: CASSAGDGEGYGYTF; cdr3_nt: TGTGCCAGCAGCGCTGGGGACGGTGAGGGCTATGGCTACACCTTC
j_call: TRBJ1-1; v_call: TRBV11-3; d_call: -; clone_size: -; cdr3_aa: CASSPTRLENTEAFF; cdr3_nt: TGTGCCAGCAGTCCCACCCGACTTGAGAACACTGAAGCTTTCTTT
j_call: TRBJ2-2; v_call: TRBV6-1; d_call: -; clone_size: -; cdr3_aa: CASSLTPANTGELFF; cdr3_nt: TGTGCCAGCAGCCTTACCCCAGCTAACACCGGGGAGCTGTTTTTT
j_call: TRBJ2-1; v_call: TRBV20-1; d_call: TRBD2; clone_size: -; cdr3_aa: CSAVPTSGSGREQFF; cdr3_nt: TGCAGTGCTGTCCCGACTAGCGGGAGCGGGAGGGAGCAGTTCTTC
j_call: TRBJ1-1; v_call: TRBV15; d_call: -; clone_size: few; cdr3_aa: CATSRDLNTEAFF; cdr3_nt: TGTGCCACCAGCAGAGATTTAAACACTGAAGCTTTCTTT
j_call: TRBJ1-5; v_call: TRBV15; d_call: -; clone_size: few; cdr3_aa: CATSILRAVGNQPQHF; cdr3_nt: TGTGCCACCAGCATTTTAAGGGCTGTTGGCAATCAGCCCCAGCATTTT
j_call: TRBJ1-2; v_call: TRBV30; d_call: -; clone_size: few; cdr3_aa: CAYHREEGYTF; cdr3_nt: TGTGCCTACCACAGGGAAGAGGGCTACACCTTC
j_call: TRBJ2-2; v_call: TRBV7-3; d_call: -; clone_size: -; cdr3_aa: CASSPQWEPGAGELFF; cdr3_nt: TGTGCCAGCAGCCCTCAATGGGAGCCCGGAGCCGGGGAGCTGTTTTTT
j_call: TRBJ1-2; v_call: TRBV11-3; d_call: -; clone_size: -; cdr3_aa: CASSLLPGVGGYTF; cdr3_nt: TGTGCCAGCAGCTTATTACCAGGGGTCGGTGGCTACACCTTC
j_call: TRBJ1-5; v_call: TRBV6-5; d_call: -; clone_size: -; cdr3_aa: CASSLTAEAQHF; cdr3_nt: TGTGCCAGCAGTTTGACAGCGGAGGCCCAGCATTTT
j_call: TRBJ2-5; v_call: TRBV15; d_call: -; clone_size: -; cdr3_aa: CATSRAGQKETQYF; cdr3_nt: TGTGCCACCAGCAGAGCCGGGCAGAAAGAGACCCAGTACTTC
j_call: TRBJ1-1; v_call: TRBV2; d_call: TRBD1; clone_size: -; cdr3_aa: CASRPGRTGLNTEAFF; cdr3_nt: TGTGCCAGCAGACCCGGCCGGACAGGCCTGAACACTGAAGCTTTCTTT
j_call: TRBJ1-2; v_call: TRBV5-6; d_call: TRBD1; clone_size: -; cdr3_aa: CASSDLDRADYTF; cdr3_nt: TGTGCCAGCAGCGACCTGGACAGGGCTGACTACACCTTC
j_call: TRBJ2-5; v_call: TRBV20-1; d_call: TRBD2; clone_size: -; cdr3_aa: CSASGTSARQGETQYF; cdr3_nt: TGCAGTGCATCCGGGACTAGCGCTCGTCAGGGAGAGACCCAGTACTTC
j_call: TRBJ2-7; v_call: TRBV5-1; d_call: TRBD1; clone_size: once; cdr3_aa: CASSADVGTGGIRQYF; cdr3_nt: TGCGCCAGCAGCGCGGACGTCGGGACAGGGGGGATTCGGCAGTACTTC
j_call: TRBJ1-5; v_call: TRBV19; d_call: -; clone_size: few; cdr3_aa: CASIEGGVDQPQHF; cdr3_nt: TGTGCCAGTATTGAAGGGGGGGTTGATCAGCCCCAGCATTTT
j_call: TRBJ2-5; v_call: TRBV20-1; d_call: -; clone_size: -; cdr3_aa: CSASGKETQYF; cdr3_nt: TGCAGTGCTAGCGGGAAAGAGACCCAGTACTTC
j_call: TRBJ1-5; v_call: TRBV20-1; d_call: -; clone_size: -; cdr3_aa: CSAREVSTDQPQHF; cdr3_nt: TGCAGTGCTAGAGAGGTCAGTACTGATCAGCCCCAGCATTTT
j_call: TRBJ1-1; v_call: TRBV20-1; d_call: -; clone_size: -; cdr3_aa: CSAGSGVSTEAFF; cdr3_nt: TGCAGTGCCGGGAGTGGGGTCTCCACTGAAGCTTTCTTT
j_call: TRBJ2-7; v_call: TRBV7-8; d_call: -; clone_size: -; cdr3_aa: CASSLGTPYEQYF; cdr3_nt: TGTGCCAGCAGCTTAGGGACACCCTACGAGCAGTACTTC
j_call: TRBJ1-1; v_call: TRBV2; d_call: -; clone_size: few; cdr3_aa: CASSVGDRAFF; cdr3_nt: TGTGCCAGCAGTGTCGGAGATCGAGCTTTCTTT
j_call: TRBJ1-2; v_call: TRBV2; d_call: -; clone_size: few; cdr3_aa: CASRGDIEGYTF; cdr3_nt: TGTGCCAGCAGAGGGGATATAGAAGGCTACACCTTC
j_call: TRBJ2-3; v_call: TRBV7-2; d_call: -; clone_size: -; cdr3_aa: CASSEIRLGADTQYF; cdr3_nt: TGTGCCAGCAGCGAGATCCGCCTGGGCGCAGATACGCAGTATTTT
j_call: TRBJ1-1; v_call: TRBV7-8; d_call: -; clone_size: few; cdr3_aa: CASSLLSNTEAFF; cdr3_nt: TGTGCCAGCAGCTTACTGTCCAACACTGAAGCTTTCTTT
j_call: TRBJ2-1; v_call: TRBV20-1; d_call: TRBD1; clone_size: -; cdr3_aa: CSLGGRYNEQFF; cdr3_nt: TGCAGTTTAGGGGGCAGATACAATGAGCAGTTCTTC
j_call: TRBJ2-3; v_call: TRBV28; d_call: -; clone_size: -; cdr3_aa: CASSPGTQPTDTQYF; cdr3_nt: TGTGCCAGCAGTCCCGGGACTCAACCCACAGATACGCAGTATTTT
j_call: TRBJ2-7; v_call: TRBV7-2; d_call: -; clone_size: -; cdr3_aa: CASSLGASSQQYF; cdr3_nt: TGTGCCAGCAGCTTAGGGGCTAGCTCTCAGCAGTACTTC
j_call: TRBJ1-2; v_call: TRBV10-3; d_call: -; clone_size: -; cdr3_aa: CAISESWDGGYTF; cdr3_nt: TGTGCCATCAGTGAGAGCTGGGACGGCGGCTACACCTTC
j_call: TRBJ2-6; v_call: TRBV7-2; d_call: -; clone_size: few; cdr3_aa: CASSEGGANVLTF; cdr3_nt: TGTGCCAGCTCAGAGGGGGGGGCCAACGTCCTGACTTTC